Listed here are 13 T cell receptor beta chains from one sample, sequenced in a study of shared clonotypes between healthy human individuals (dated by TCRdb to 2019 to 2021). The library came from the immunoSEQ multiplex PCR assay. The table was pulled from immuneACCESS by TCRdb, which kept in-frame rearrangements only. Such tables lose some clones; where checked, under half of the loss comes from unresolved V genes, and the rest has no known cause. The sample yields millions of clones; just over 90% were counted once. In total, the top ten clones hold over 0.12% of the sample. Sequencing was carried out using naive CD4+ T cells sorted from blood. The cell subset or site label, read with the paper, signifies: CD45RA+ positively selected. The receptors come from a man aged 18-30 years in good health.

The chain combines TRBV1 with TRBJ2-7; the table's D call TRBD1 went unverified against the DNA. TRBV1 is tagged as a pseudogene. The CDR3 is made up of 17 amino acids. DNA of the CDR3: TGCACCAGCAGCCACTGCCTTCATTCCCGAAAACACTACGAGCAGTACTTC. Translating it yields CTSSHCLHSRKHYEQYF.

The chain carries TRBV2 and TRBJ2-7; possibly TRBD1 for D (5 bases). Germline V CDR1 and CDR2: SNHLY, FYNNEI. The ends were cut back, 2 bases at V and 3 bases at J, with 14 bases in the middle. This CDR3 spans 15 amino acids. CDR3 sequence reads: CASSEIETESYEQYF. The CDR3 coding sequence is TGTGCCAGCAGTGAAATTGAGACAGAAAGCTACGAGCAGTACTTC. Supplemented by reference TRBV2 and TRBJ2-7, the full variable domain reads EPEVTQTPSHQVTQMGQEVILRCVPISNHLYFYWYRQILGQKVEFLVSFYNNEISEKSEIFDDQFSVERPDGSNFTLKIRSTKLEDSAMYFCASSEIETESYEQYFGPGTRLTVT.

The chain combines TRBV11-1 with TRBJ2-6; D not resolved. Germline CDR1 and CDR2: SGHAT and FQDESV (reference sequence). This CDR3 spans 13 amino acids. V lost 2 bases and J 2 bases, leaving 1 base between the germline ends. This CDR3 is CASSLTGANVLTF. The CDR3 coding sequence is TGTGCCAGCAGCTTAACTGGGGCCAACGTCCTGACTTTC. The whole variable domain, remainder taken from reference TRBV11-1 and TRBJ2-6, is EAEVAQSPRYKITEKSQAVAFWCDPISGHATLYWYRQILGQGPELLVQFQDESVVDDSQLPKDRFSAERLKGVDSTLKIQPAELGDSAMYLCASSLTGANVLTFGAGSRLTVL.

A single count supports this clone. This sequence joins TRBV28 and TRBJ2-7; TRBD1 matches at 9 bases. The V gene end was trimmed by 2 bases and the J gene end by 3 bases; junction bases not matched to a gene: 8. Germline values: CDR1 MDHEN, CDR2 SYDVKM. The CDR3 is 16 residues long. The CDR3 loop is CASSLGGTGKIYEQYF. CDR3 DNA sequence: TGTGCCAGCAGTTTAGGGGGGACAGGGAAGATCTACGAGCAGTACTTC.

The V call is TRBV7-3, the J call TRBJ2-1; TRBD2 aligns across 12 bases. From germline, CDR1 is SGHTA and CDR2 FQGTGA. V dropped 2 bases and J dropped 10; count of bases not matched to a gene: 0. The CDR3 consists of 13 residues. The CDR3 DNA is TGTGCCAGCAGCTTAGGACTAGCGGGGGAGCAGTTCTTC. Its protein product is CASSLGLAGEQFF.

The chain joins TRBV7-2 to TRBJ2-2; TRBD2 matches at 11 bases. Germline V gene data show CDR1 as SGHTA and CDR2 as FQGNSA. The CDR3 length is 16 residues. J was trimmed by 3 bases and V by 3 bases; bases with no gene match: 3. CDR3 loop: CASSFPSGRYTGELFF. CDR3 bases: TGTGCCAGCAGCTTCCCTAGCGGGAGGTACACCGGGGAGCTGTTTTTT. Variable domain in full (rest from reference TRBV7-2 and TRBJ2-2): GAGVSQSPSNKVTEKGKDVELRCDPISGHTALYWYRQSLGQGLEFLIYFQGNSAPDKSGLPSDRFSAERTGGSVSTLTIQRTQQEDSAVYLCASSFPSGRYTGELFFGEGSRLTVL.

The chain joins TRBV6-5 to TRBJ2-3; tentative D call: TRBD2 (5 bases). The V end was cut by 6 bases, the J end by 6 bases, with 16 bases between. Germline V gives CDR1 MNHEY, CDR2 SVGAGI. The CDR3 is made up of 14 amino acids. CDR3 region: CASSLRRPGDTQYF. CDR3 sequence (DNA): TGTGCCAGCAGCCTTCGAAGGCCGGGGGATACGCAGTATTTT.

CDR3 sequence: CASSPKGVKNYSNQPQHF. Written as DNA, the CDR3 is TGCGCCAGCAGCCCAAAGGGAGTGAAAAATTATAGCAATCAGCCCCAGCATTTT. The genes are TRBV5-1 and TRBJ1-5; D not certain. In germline, CDR1 is SGHRS, CDR2 YFSETQ. Trimming stripped 4 bases from V and 0 bases from J, with 20 bases between. The CDR3 covers 18 residues.

The J gene is TRBJ1-1, the V gene TRBV19; 9 nucleotides align to TRBD1. CDR3 length: 15 amino acids. The J segment lost 10 bases and the V segment lost 3 bases, leaving 12 bases of the junction unmatched. Germline V lookup: CDR1 LNHDA, CDR2 SQIVND (reference sequence). DNA for the CDR3: TGTGCCAGTAGTATGGGGTCACAGGGGGCGCGAGGAGCTTTCTTT. Its translation is CASSMGSQGARGAFF.

The rearrangement links TRBV7-8 to TRBJ1-1; D remains unclear. This CDR3 has 16 residues. CDR1 and CDR2 (germline): SGHVS, FQNEAQ. Deletions cut 5 bases from V and 1 base from J, with 17 bases between. As DNA, the CDR3 is TGTGCCAGCAGCCCGCGAACGACGGAGAGGAACACTGAAGCTTTCTTT. This translates into CASSPRTTERNTEAFF.

This clone was found once. The rearrangement uses TRBV5-6 and TRBJ2-5, with 8 bases identical to TRBD1. The closer fit of TRBJ2-7 to the DNA end suggests the J call may be wrong. In germline, CDR1 is SGHDT, CDR2 YYEEEE. This CDR3 is 13 amino acids long. Here the CDR3 reads CASSRDRSYEQYF. The DNA of the CDR3 is TGTGCCAGCAGTCGGGACAGGAGCTACGAGCAGTACTTC.

The chain uses TRBV25-1 and TRBJ1-2; D gene unclear. The CDR3 loop spans 14 amino acids. V shed 3 bases and J shed 4 bases, with 12 bases lying between them. Germline CDR1 MGHDK, CDR2 SYGVNS. This chain's CDR3 is CASSDLRLPYGYTF. The CDR3 nucleotides are TGTGCCAGCAGTGATTTAAGACTCCCCTATGGCTACACCTTC.

The genes are TRBV30 and TRBJ2-7; D call uncertain. Trimming stripped 2 bases from V and 3 bases from J, with 14 bases between. There are 14 residues in the CDR3. The germline gives CDR1 GTSNPN, CDR2 SVGIG (reference sequence). The CDR3 protein is CAWSTPNKIYEQYF. The CDR3, as DNA: TGTGCCTGGAGTACTCCAAATAAAATCTACGAGCAGTACTTC.